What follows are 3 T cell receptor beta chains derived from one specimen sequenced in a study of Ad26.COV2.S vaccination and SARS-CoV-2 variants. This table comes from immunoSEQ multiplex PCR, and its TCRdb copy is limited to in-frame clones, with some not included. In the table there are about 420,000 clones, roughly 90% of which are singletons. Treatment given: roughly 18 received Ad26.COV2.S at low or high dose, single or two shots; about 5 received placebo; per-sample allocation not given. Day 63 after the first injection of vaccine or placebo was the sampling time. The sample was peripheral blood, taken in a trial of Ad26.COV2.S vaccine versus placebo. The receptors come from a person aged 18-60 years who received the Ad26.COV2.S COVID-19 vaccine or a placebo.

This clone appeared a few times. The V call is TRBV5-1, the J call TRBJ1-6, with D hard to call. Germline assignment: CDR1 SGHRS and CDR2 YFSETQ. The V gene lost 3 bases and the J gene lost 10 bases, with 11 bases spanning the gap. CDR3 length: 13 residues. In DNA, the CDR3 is TGCGCCAGCAGCTCCCAGAACGGGTCACCCCTCCACTTT. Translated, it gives CASSSQNGSPLHF.

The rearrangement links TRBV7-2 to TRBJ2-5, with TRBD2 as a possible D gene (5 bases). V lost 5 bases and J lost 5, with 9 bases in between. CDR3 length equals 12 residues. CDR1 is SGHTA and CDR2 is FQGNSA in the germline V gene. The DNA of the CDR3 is TGTGCCAGCAGCAACCCGGGGGAGACCCAGTACTTC. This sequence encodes CASSNPGETQYF.

The CDR3 region has the DNA TGCAGCGTCACACGACAGGGGAAAGATACGCAGTATTTT. Translating it yields CSVTRQGKDTQYF. The chain combines TRBV29-1 with TRBJ2-3; 8 bases line up with TRBD1. V lost 6 bases, J lost 5 bases, and 7 bases stayed unmatched. CDR1 is SQVTM, CDR2 ANQGSEA, per germline. The CDR3 is 13 residues long.